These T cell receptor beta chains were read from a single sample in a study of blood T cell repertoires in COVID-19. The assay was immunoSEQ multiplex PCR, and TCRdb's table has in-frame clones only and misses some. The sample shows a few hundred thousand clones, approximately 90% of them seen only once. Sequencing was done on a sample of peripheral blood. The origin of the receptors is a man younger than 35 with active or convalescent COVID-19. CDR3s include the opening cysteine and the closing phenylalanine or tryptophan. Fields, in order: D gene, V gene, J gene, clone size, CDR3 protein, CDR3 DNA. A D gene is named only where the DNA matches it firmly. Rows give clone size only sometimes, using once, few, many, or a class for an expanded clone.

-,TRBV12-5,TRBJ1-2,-,CASGLQGIGYGYTF,TGTGCTAGTGGTTTGCAGGGGATAGGTTACGGCTACACCTTC
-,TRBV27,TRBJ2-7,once,CASSYKGQLPYEQYF,TGTGCCAGCAGCTATAAAGGACAGCTTCCCTACGAGCAGTACTTC
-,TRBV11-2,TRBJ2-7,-,CASSLYRDDYEQYF,TGTGCCAGCAGCTTATACAGGGACGACTACGAGCAGTACTTC
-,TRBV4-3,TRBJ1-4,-,CASSQDRSGATNEKLFF,TGCGCCAGCAGCCAAGATAGAAGTGGGGCGACTAATGAAAAACTGTTTTTT
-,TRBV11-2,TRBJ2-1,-,CASSLRAGSYNEQFF,TGTGCCAGCAGCTTGAGGGCGGGGAGTTACAATGAGCAGTTCTTC
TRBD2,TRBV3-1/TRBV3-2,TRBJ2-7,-,CASSHSPTSGYEQYF,TGTGCCAGCAGCCATTCCCCCACTAGCGGATACGAGCAGTACTTC
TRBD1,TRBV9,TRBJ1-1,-,CASSWGTENTEAFF,TGTGCCAGCAGCTGGGGGACAGAGAACACTGAAGCTTTCTTT
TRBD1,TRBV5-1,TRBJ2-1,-,CASSYLGQSSYNEQFF,TGCGCCAGCAGCTACCTGGGACAGAGCTCCTACAATGAGCAGTTCTTC
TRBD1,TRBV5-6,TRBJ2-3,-,CASSYGQGRDTQYF,TGTGCCAGCAGCTATGGACAGGGCAGAGATACGCAGTATTTT
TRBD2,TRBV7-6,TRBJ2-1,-,CASSSPVAGVNEQFF,TGTGCCAGCAGCTCTCCGGTGGCGGGAGTAAATGAGCAGTTCTTC
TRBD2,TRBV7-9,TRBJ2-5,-,CASSLAGTSGFQETQYF,TGTGCCAGCAGCTTAGCGGGGACTAGCGGGTTCCAAGAGACCCAGTACTTC
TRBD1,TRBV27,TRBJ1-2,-,CASSSRQGVHGYTF,TGTGCCAGCAGTTCAAGACAGGGGGTACATGGCTACACCTTC
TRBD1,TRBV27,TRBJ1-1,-,CASSSFRDRGLTEAFF,TGTGCCAGCAGTTCATTCCGGGACAGGGGGCTCACTGAAGCTTTCTTT
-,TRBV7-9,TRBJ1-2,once,CASSQGREKLGYGYTF,TGTGCCAGCAGCCAAGGTCGAGAAAAGCTAGGCTATGGCTACACCTTC
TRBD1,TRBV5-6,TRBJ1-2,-,CASSLGRRTGQNGYTF,TGTGCCAGCAGCTTGGGGCGGCGGACAGGGCAAAATGGCTACACCTTC
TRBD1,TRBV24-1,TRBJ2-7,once,CATSDLDRGRDYEQYF,TGTGCCACCAGTGACCTAGACAGGGGAAGGGACTACGAGCAGTACTTC
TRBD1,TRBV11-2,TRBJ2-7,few,CASSLDLSVKARTGDYEQYF,TGTGCCAGCAGCTTAGATTTATCTGTTAAGGCTAGGACAGGAGACTACGAGCAGTACTTC
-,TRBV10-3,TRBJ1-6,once,CAISESSGANSPLHF,TGTGCCATCAGTGAGTCGTCAGGGGCTAATTCACCCCTCCACTTT
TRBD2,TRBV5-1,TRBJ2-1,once,CASSLNPAGASYNEQFF,TGCGCCAGCAGCTTGAACCCAGCGGGAGCCTCCTACAATGAGCAGTTCTTC
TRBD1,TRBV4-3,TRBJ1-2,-,CASSQVGGVRRGPSGYTF,TGCGCCAGCAGCCAAGTGGGAGGCGTTCGTAGGGGGCCCTCGGGCTACACCTTC
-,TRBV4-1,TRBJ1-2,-,CASSQVPGDLNGYTF,TGCGCCAGCAGCCAGGTCCCGGGGGACTTGAATGGCTACACCTTC
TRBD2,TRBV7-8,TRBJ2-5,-,CASSLNPSGMQETQYF,TGTGCCAGCAGCTTAAATCCTAGCGGGATGCAAGAGACCCAGTACTTC
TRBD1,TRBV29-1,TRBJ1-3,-,CSVWWTGPTGNTIYF,TGCAGCGTTTGGTGGACAGGCCCTACTGGAAACACCATATATTTT
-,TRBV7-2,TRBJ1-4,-,CASSFFGRKLFF,TGTGCCAGCAGCTTTTTTGGCAGAAAACTGTTTTTT
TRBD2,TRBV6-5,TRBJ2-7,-,CASTQGGGTSVEQYF,TGTGCCAGCACTCAGGGGGGAGGGACTAGCGTCGAGCAGTACTTC
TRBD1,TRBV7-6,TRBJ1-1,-,CASSLKPGQGKTEAFF,TGTGCCAGCAGCCTTAAACCGGGACAGGGGAAGACTGAAGCTTTCTTT